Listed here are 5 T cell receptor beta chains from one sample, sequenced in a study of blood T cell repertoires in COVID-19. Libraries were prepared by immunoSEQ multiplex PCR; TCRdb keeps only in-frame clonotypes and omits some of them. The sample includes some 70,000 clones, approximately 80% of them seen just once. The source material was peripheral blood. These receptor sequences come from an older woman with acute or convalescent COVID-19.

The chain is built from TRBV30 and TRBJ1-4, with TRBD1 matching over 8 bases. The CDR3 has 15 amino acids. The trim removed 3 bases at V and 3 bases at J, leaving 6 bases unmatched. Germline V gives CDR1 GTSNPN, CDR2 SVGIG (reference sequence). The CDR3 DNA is TGTGCCTGGAGCCGCAGGGGGCTCCCTAATGAAAAACTGTTTTTT. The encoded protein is CAWSRRGLPNEKLFF.

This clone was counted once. The CDR3 region is CASSRLAGNKNIQYF. The CDR3 DNA is TGTGCCAGCAGCCGACTAGCGGGCAACAAAAACATTCAGTACTTC. The chain combines TRBV3-1 (or the pseudogene TRBV3-2) with TRBJ2-4; TRBD2 agrees at 10 bases. Germline V gene lookup returns CDR1 LGHDT and CDR2 YNNKEL (reference sequence). V shed 4 bases, J shed 3 bases, and the junction held 3 bases outside the gene matches. The CDR3 has 15 amino acids.

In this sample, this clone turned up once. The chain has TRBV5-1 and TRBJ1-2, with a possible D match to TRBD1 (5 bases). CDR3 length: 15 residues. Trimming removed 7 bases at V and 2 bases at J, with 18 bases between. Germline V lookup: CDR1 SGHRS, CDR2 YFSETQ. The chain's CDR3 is CASRVAGPGNYGYTF. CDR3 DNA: TGCGCCAGCCGGGTTGCAGGGCCCGGGAACTATGGCTACACCTTC.

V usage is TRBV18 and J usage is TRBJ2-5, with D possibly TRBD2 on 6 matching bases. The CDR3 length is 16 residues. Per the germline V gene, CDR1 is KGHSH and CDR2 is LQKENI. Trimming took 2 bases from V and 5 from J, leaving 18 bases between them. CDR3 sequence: CASSPSPQRRGETQYF. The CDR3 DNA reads TGTGCCAGCTCACCAAGTCCACAGCGCCGGGGGGAGACCCAGTACTTC. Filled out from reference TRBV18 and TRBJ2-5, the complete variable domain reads NAGVMQNPRHLVRRRGQEARLRCSPMKGHSHVYWYRQLPEEGLKFMVYLQKENIIDESGMPKERFSAEFPKEGPSILRIQQVVRGDSAAYFCASSPSPQRRGETQYFGPGTRLLVL.

CDR3 sequence (DNA): TGTGCCAGCAGTGAGGTACTAGCGGGGTACAATGAGCAGTTCTTC. Amino acids: CASSEVLAGYNEQFF. V is TRBV6-1 and J is TRBJ2-1; 10 bases agree with TRBD2. This CDR3 has 15 residues. V was clipped by 3 bases and J by 4 bases; unmatched bases: 3. Germline V lookup: CDR1 MNHNS, CDR2 SASEGT.